This T cell receptor beta chain is from a study of cytomegalovirus exposure and HLA in healthy donors. Study results and caveats: In an earlier analysis, in some 600 donors, most V segments appeared productive either ~87% or ~30% of the time.

The primer mix had 60 Vbeta and 13 Jbeta primers. In the original processing: About 10 million shared chains were among the approximately 76 million unique TCR beta chains that a later analysis counted. The assay was immunoSEQ multiplex PCR, and TCRdb's table has in-frame clones only and misses some. V, J and clone size are taken as reported in that table, and D and trimming were inferred from the DNA itself. The data hold about 86,000 clones, with more than 65% observed a single time. In regard to this clone: Its antigen remains unknown.

Germline V gene lookup returns CDR1 SGHRS and CDR2 YFSETQ. The V end was cut by 4 bases, the J end by 3 bases, with 12 bases between. This CDR3 has 14 residues. J is TRBJ2-3 and V is TRBV5-1, with D perhaps matching TRBD1 (6 bases). Sequencing used PBMCs. This TCR came from a man between 60 and 75 years old in good health and CMV-seronegative. CDR3: CASSGTQGTDTQYF. The CDR3 DNA is TGCGCCAGCAGCGGGACCCAGGGGACAGATACGCAGTATTTT.